This entry lists 30 T cell receptor beta chains sequenced from one sample in a study of shared clonotypes between healthy human individuals. The data were produced by immunoSEQ multiplex PCR, yet TCRdb's version contains in-frame clones alone and is incomplete. In the table there are more than 2 million clones, about 95% of which are singletons. Source material: naive CD4+ T cells sorted from blood. Subset denoted: CD45RA+ positively selected. The receptors come from a man between 18 and 29 years old in good health.

This chain joins TRBV7-8 and TRBJ2-3; perhaps TRBD2 as D (5 bases). This CDR3 region has 15 residues. Trimming took 1 base from V and 2 from J, leaving 10 bases between them. The germline V gene encodes CDR1 SGHVS and CDR2 FQNEAQ. The CDR3 region has the DNA TGTGCCAGCAGCTTAGACACGGGATTCACAGATACGCAGTATTTT. It specifies CASSLDTGFTDTQYF.

The chain recombines TRBV2 with TRBJ1-6; a weak D match, TRBD1 (5 bases). The CDR3 is made up of 14 amino acids. Germline values: CDR1 SNHLY, CDR2 FYNNEI. Trimming cost V 6 bases and J 14 bases, with 20 bases left between them. DNA for the CDR3: TGTGCCAGCAGATCGACAGTTTTAATTATGGCCCTCCACTTT. The encoded protein is CASRSTVLIMALHF. Full variable domain (rest looked up from reference TRBV2 and TRBJ1-6): EPEVTQTPSHQVTQMGQEVILRCVPISNHLYFYWYRQILGQKVEFLVSFYNNEISEKSEIFDDQFSVERPDGSNFTLKIRSTKLEDSAMYFCASRSTVLIMALHFGNGTRLTVT.

V usage is TRBV5-4 and J usage is TRBJ2-7, with 8 bases identical to TRBD1. This CDR3 is 14 amino acids long. J lost 2 bases, V lost 5 bases, and 6 bases had no gene match. Germline CDR1 SGHNT, CDR2 YYREEE (reference sequence). CDR3: CASSQGAAPYEQYF. Here the CDR3 DNA reads TGTGCCAGCAGTCAGGGGGCGGCCCCCTACGAGCAGTACTTC.

This sequence joins TRBV7-3 and TRBJ1-1; D is unclear. The V gene lost 6 bases and the J gene lost 2 bases, with 10 bases spanning the gap. Germline V gene lookup returns CDR1 SGHTA and CDR2 FQGTGA. The CDR3 covers 13 residues. The CDR3 sequence: CASSDTVNTEAFF. The CDR3 nucleotides are TGTGCCAGCAGTGACACAGTAAACACTGAAGCTTTCTTT.

The CDR3 region is CSVATSGGSTDTQYF. CDR3 coding DNA: TGCAGCGTTGCGACTAGCGGGGGAAGCACAGATACGCAGTATTTT. This chain connects TRBV29-1 to TRBJ2-3, with TRBD2 matching over 12 bases. Germline CDR1 reads SQVTM; CDR2 reads ANQGSEA. The CDR3 spans 15 residues. Losses at the gene ends were 4 bases for V and 0 bases for J; bases not matched to a gene: 2.

The chain has TRBV7-2 and TRBJ2-1; TRBD1 or TRBD2 may be the D gene (5 bases each). Deletions cut 8 bases from V and 3 bases from J, with 11 bases between. Germline V CDR1 and CDR2: SGHTA, FQGNSA. This CDR3 region has 13 residues. CDR3 amino acids: CASWGINYNEQFF. The CDR3 DNA follows: TGTGCCAGCTGGGGGATCAACTACAATGAGCAGTTCTTC.

Here the CDR3 DNA reads TGTGCCACCAGCTTAGGAACAGCTTCGTACTATGGCTACACCTTC. Translating gives CATSLGTASYYGYTF. J is TRBJ1-2 and V is TRBV15; D uncertain. Germline V gene lookup returns CDR1 LNHNV and CDR2 YYDKDF (reference sequence). The CDR3 extends over 15 amino acids. Trimming pared 5 bases from V and 3 bases from J, leaving 16 bases between.

The genes are TRBV10-3 and TRBJ1-5; a possible D gene is TRBD1 (5 bases). The germline gives CDR1 ENHRY, CDR2 SYGVKD. This CDR3 has 16 residues. V shed 4 bases and J shed 0 bases, with 13 bases lying between them. CDR3: CAISASDSYSNQPQHF. The CDR3 bases are TGTGCCATCAGTGCCTCAGACAGTTATAGCAATCAGCCCCAGCATTTT.

V gene TRBV5-6 combines with J gene TRBJ1-4; D is undetermined. The V gene lost 6 bases and the J gene lost 0 bases, with 9 bases spanning the gap. The CDR3 totals 14 residues. Germline V gene data show CDR1 as SGHDT and CDR2 as YYEEEE. The CDR3 nucleotides are TGTGCCAGCACGAGGCTCCCAACTAATGAAAAACTGTTTTTT. This gives the protein CASTRLPTNEKLFF. The full variable domain, in which reference TRBV5-6 and TRBJ1-4 provide the parts outside the CDR3, is DAGVTQSPTHLIKTRGQQVTLRCSPKSGHDTVSWYQQALGQGPQFIFQYYEEEERQRGNFPDRFSGHQFPNYSSELNVNALLLGDSALYLCASTRLPTNEKLFFGSGTQLSVL.

The chain couples TRBV2 to TRBJ2-7; tentatively, D is TRBD1 or TRBD2 (6 bases each). The CDR3 covers 15 residues. The germline gives CDR1 SNHLY, CDR2 FYNNEI. Trimming left V 6 bases short and J 0 bases short, with 15 bases between. The chain's CDR3 is CASRTLRDTSYEQYF. In DNA, the CDR3 is TGTGCCAGCAGGACTCTGCGGGACACCTCCTACGAGCAGTACTTC.

The gene calls are TRBV27 and TRBJ2-5; the D gene is possibly TRBD2 (6 bases). Per the germline V gene, CDR1 is MNHEY and CDR2 is SMNVEV (reference sequence). The V gene lost 8 bases and the J gene lost 3 bases, with 19 bases spanning the gap. There are 15 residues in the CDR3. The CDR3 region has the DNA TGTGCCAGCGCTTCCTTGGGGGGAGGAGAAGAGACCCAGTACTTC. Translating gives CASASLGGGEETQYF.

The chain has TRBV10-1 and TRBJ2-7; D is undetermined. Germline CDR1 WNHNN, CDR2 SYGVQD (reference sequence). The CDR3 is 15 amino acids. Trimming stripped 3 bases from V and 1 base from J, with 13 bases between. In DNA form, the CDR3 reads TGCGCCAGCAGTGAAGGACGGAACCCTTCCTACGAGCAGTACTTC. Encoded protein: CASSEGRNPSYEQYF.

This sequence joins TRBV6-1 and TRBJ1-1; no reliable D call. The CDR3 has 15 residues. The germline CDR1 and CDR2 sequences are MNHNS and SASEGT. Trimming removed 1 base from V and 0 bases from J, with 9 bases in between. CDR3 protein: CASSEVTGMNTEAFF. The DNA for the CDR3 is TGTGCCAGCAGTGAAGTGACCGGGATGAACACTGAAGCTTTCTTT.

This chain connects TRBV5-1 to TRBJ1-5, with D uncertain. Trimming removed 2 bases from V and 4 bases from J, with 13 bases in between. The CDR3 consists of 15 residues. In germline, CDR1 is SGHRS, CDR2 YFSETQ. The CDR3 nucleotides read TGCGCCAGCAGCTTAATAGGAGCGGAGAATCAGCCCCAGCATTTT. Protein product: CASSLIGAENQPQHF. The variable domain in full, with the rest retrieved from reference TRBV5-1 and TRBJ1-5, is KAGVTQTPRYLIKTRGQQVTLSCSPISGHRSVSWYQQTPGQGLQFLFEYFSETQRNKGNFPGRFSGRQFSNSRSEMNVSTLELGDSALYLCASSLIGAENQPQHFGDGTRLSIL.

This clone was picked up one time. The chain couples TRBV14 to TRBJ1-2; D gene uncertain. V lost 2 bases to trimming and J lost 4 bases, with 5 bases between them. Germline V lookup: CDR1 SGHDN, CDR2 FVKESK. This CDR3 contains 12 residues. CDR3 sequence: CASSQSIYGYTF. CDR3 bases: TGTGCCAGCAGCCAAAGCATCTATGGCTACACCTTC.

The rearrangement uses TRBV9 and TRBJ2-3, with 8 positions matching TRBD1. The CDR3 totals 21 residues. Trimming at V came to 4 bases and at J to 3 bases, leaving 25 bases not matched to a gene. From germline, CDR1 is SGDLS and CDR2 YYNGEE. CDR3 in DNA: TGTGCCAGCAGCTCGACAAAACCGGGACAGGACCCCGCTTGGGTGACAGATACGCAGTATTTT. Translating gives CASSSTKPGQDPAWVTDTQYF.

This clone was seen once. The chain uses TRBV7-8 and TRBJ1-6; 9 bases match TRBD1. The V segment lost 3 bases and the J segment 7 bases; nucleotides outside the gene matches: 4. Germline V gene lookup returns CDR1 SGHVS and CDR2 FQNEAQ. This CDR3 comprises 15 residues. This CDR3 reads CASSFGTGLNSPLHF. In DNA, the CDR3 is TGTGCCAGCAGCTTTGGGACAGGGCTAAATTCACCCCTCCACTTT.

The chain links TRBV6-5 to TRBJ2-3; 7 nucleotides line up with TRBD2. This CDR3 spans 15 amino acids. Unmatched junction bases numbered 9, after V lost 5 bases and J lost 4 bases. The V gene's germline CDR1 is MNHEY and CDR2 SVGAGI. Written as DNA, the CDR3 is TGTGCCAGCAGTCGGAGCGGGAATGGGGCAGATACGCAGTATTTT. This encodes CASSRSGNGADTQYF.

The V gene is TRBV27, the J gene TRBJ1-5; no definite D call. Trimming shortened V by 0 bases and J by 0 bases, and 6 bases separated the two germline ends. The CDR3 runs to 15 residues. Germline V lookup: CDR1 MNHEY, CDR2 SMNVEV (reference sequence). CDR3 nucleotides: TGTGCCAGCAGTTTATCGGCTTATAGCAATCAGCCCCAGCATTTT. Translation: CASSLSAYSNQPQHF.

V is TRBV5-1 and J is TRBJ1-1, with D hard to call. The germline V gene has CDR1 SGHRS and CDR2 YFSETQ. V was cut by 8 bases and J by 7 bases, with 21 bases left in between. The CDR3 has 14 residues. For the CDR3, the DNA is TGCGCCAGGGACGAGGGTTCCTCCCGTGGTGAAGCTTTCTTT. This gives the protein CARDEGSSRGEAFF.

The V and J genes are TRBV5-6 and TRBJ2-3; 11 bases fit TRBD2. Germline loops: CDR1 SGHDT, CDR2 YYEEEE. The CDR3 is 19 amino acids. The V gene end was trimmed by 3 bases and the J gene end by 0 bases; junction bases not matched to a gene: 12. In DNA form, the CDR3 reads TGTGCCAGCAGCTCGAGATTACTAGCGGGGGCCTCTAGCACAGATACGCAGTATTTT. Its protein is CASSSRLLAGASSTDTQYF.

V is TRBV7-9 and J is TRBJ1-5; TRBD1 aligns across 7 bases. Germline V lookup: CDR1 SEHNR, CDR2 FQNEAQ (reference sequence). The CDR3 is 14 residues long. The junction had 6 bases not matched to a gene; V was cut back by 5 bases and J by 5 bases. The CDR3, as DNA: TGTGCCAGCAGCAGCACAGGGGACGATCAGCCCCAGCATTTT. This sequence encodes CASSSTGDDQPQHF.

V is TRBV10-3 and J is TRBJ1-4; D gene uncertain. The germline CDR1 and CDR2 sequences are ENHRY and SYGVKD. With 11 bases removed from V and 2 bases from J, the gap between germline ends came to 12 bases. The CDR3 runs to 13 residues. As DNA, the CDR3 is TGTGCCGTTACCCCAGGTACTAATGAAAAACTGTTTTTT. Its protein is CAVTPGTNEKLFF.

This sequence joins TRBV10-3 and TRBJ1-1; D may be TRBD1 (6 bases). The V end was cut by 10 bases, the J end by 3 bases, with 15 bases between. The germline CDR1 and CDR2 sequences are ENHRY and SYGVKD. The CDR3 totals 13 residues. The CDR3 nucleotides read TGTGCCACCGAGGACAGCCCGGACACTGAAGCTTTCTTT. It translates to CATEDSPDTEAFF.

This clone was recorded only once. The rearrangement uses TRBV18 and TRBJ1-2, with D hard to call. In germline, CDR1 is KGHSH, CDR2 LQKENI. CDR3 length equals 16 residues. Trimming shortened V by 3 bases and J by 4 bases, and 18 bases separated the two germline ends. CDR3 amino acids: CASSPPTLGLGYGYTF. The CDR3 region has the DNA TGTGCCAGCTCACCCCCCACCCTGGGGTTGGGCTATGGCTACACCTTC.

This chain links TRBV5-1 with TRBJ1-1; 8 bases match TRBD1. V shed 9 bases and J 0 bases; nucleotides not matched to a gene: 4. Per germline, CDR1 SGHRS and CDR2 YFSETQ. This CDR3 spans 13 amino acids. CDR3 in DNA: TGCGCCACCAGGGGGCAGCTGAACACTGAAGCTTTCTTT. This gives the protein CATRGQLNTEAFF.

CDR3 nucleotide sequence: TGCGCCAGCAGCTTGGTAGGCAGTAATAATGAAAAACTGTTTTTT. Translation gives CASSLVGSNNEKLFF. The chain is built from TRBV5-1 and TRBJ1-4, with unresolved D. The V end lost 0 bases, the J end lost 4 bases, and 10 bases lay between the germline ends. Germline CDR1 is SGHRS and CDR2 is YFSETQ. The CDR3 totals 15 residues.

This clone was seen just once. The chain combines TRBV6-1 with TRBJ1-2; D possibly corresponds to TRBD1 (6 bases). This CDR3 has 16 residues. Trimming shortened V by 3 bases and J by 0 bases, and 14 bases separated the two germline ends. Germline V gene data show CDR1 as MNHNS and CDR2 as SASEGT. The CDR3 here is CASSEGLGDTNYGYTF. The DNA of the CDR3 is TGTGCCAGCAGTGAGGGGTTGGGGGACACTAACTATGGCTACACCTTC.

The chain uses TRBV25-1 and TRBJ2-6; no reliable D call. This CDR3 is built from 16 residues. Trimming took 3 bases from V and 2 from J, leaving 11 bases between them. CDR1 is MGHDK, CDR2 SYGVNS, per germline. CDR3 sequence: CASSDKAGPGANVLTF. The CDR3 DNA follows: TGTGCCAGCAGTGATAAGGCAGGTCCTGGGGCCAACGTCCTGACTTTC.

V gene TRBV28 combines with J gene TRBJ2-7; the D is unclear. This CDR3 comprises 11 residues. V was trimmed by 6 bases and J by 3 bases, leaving 6 bases between them. In germline, CDR1 is MDHEN, CDR2 SYDVKM. The DNA for the CDR3 is TGTGCCAGCAGGGCCCTCTACGAGCAGTACTTC. It yields the protein CASRALYEQYF.